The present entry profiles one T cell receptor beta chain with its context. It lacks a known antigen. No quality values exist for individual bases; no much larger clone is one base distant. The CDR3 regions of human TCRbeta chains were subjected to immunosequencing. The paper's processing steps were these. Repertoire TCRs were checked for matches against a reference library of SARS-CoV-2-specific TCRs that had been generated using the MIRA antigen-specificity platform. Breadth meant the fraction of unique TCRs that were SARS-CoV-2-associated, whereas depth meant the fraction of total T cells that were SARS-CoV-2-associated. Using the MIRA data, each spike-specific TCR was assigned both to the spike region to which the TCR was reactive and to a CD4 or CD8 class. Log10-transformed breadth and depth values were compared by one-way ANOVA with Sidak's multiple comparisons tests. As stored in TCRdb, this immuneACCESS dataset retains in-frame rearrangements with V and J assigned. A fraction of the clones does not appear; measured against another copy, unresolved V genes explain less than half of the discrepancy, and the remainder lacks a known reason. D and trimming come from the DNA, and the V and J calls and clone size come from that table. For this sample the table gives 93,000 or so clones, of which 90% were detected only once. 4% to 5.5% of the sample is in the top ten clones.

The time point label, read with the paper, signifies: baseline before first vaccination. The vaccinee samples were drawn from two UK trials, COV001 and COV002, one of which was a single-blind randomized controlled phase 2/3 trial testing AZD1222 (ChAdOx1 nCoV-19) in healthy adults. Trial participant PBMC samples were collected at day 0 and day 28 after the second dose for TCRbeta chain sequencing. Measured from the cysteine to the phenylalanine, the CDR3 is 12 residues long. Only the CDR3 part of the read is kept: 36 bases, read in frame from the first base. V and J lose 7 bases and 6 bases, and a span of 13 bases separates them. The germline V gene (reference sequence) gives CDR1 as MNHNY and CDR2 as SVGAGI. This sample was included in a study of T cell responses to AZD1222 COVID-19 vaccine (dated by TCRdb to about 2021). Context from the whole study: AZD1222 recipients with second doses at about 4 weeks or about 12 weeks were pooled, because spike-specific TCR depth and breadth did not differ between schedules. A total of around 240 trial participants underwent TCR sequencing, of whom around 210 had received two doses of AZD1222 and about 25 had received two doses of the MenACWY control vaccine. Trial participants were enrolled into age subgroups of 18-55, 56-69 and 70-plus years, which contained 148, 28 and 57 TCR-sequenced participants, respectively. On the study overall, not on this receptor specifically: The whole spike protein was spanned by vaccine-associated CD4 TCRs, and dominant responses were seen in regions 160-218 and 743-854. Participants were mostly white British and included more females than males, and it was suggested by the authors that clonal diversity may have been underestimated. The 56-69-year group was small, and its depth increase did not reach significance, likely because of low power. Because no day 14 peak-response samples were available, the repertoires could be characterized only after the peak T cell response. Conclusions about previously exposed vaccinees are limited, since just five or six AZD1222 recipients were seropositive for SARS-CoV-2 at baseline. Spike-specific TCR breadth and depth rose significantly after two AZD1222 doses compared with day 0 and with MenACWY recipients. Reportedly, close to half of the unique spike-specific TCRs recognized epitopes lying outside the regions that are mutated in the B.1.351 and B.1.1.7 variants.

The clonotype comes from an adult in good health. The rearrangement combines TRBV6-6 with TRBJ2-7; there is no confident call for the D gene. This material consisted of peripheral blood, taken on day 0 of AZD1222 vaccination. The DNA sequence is TGTGCCAGCAATGTCGGTTTTAGCGAGCAGTACTTC. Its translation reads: CASNVGFSEQYF.